This T cell receptor (beta chain) is from a study of blood T cell repertoires in COVID-19. As handled by the study authors: Reference gene primer amplification gave estimated nucleated cell counts. Assay used: immunoSEQ multiplex PCR; TCRdb lists only in-frame clones, some missing. V, J and clone size derive from that table, while D and trimming were established from the DNA sequence. The table has tens of thousands of clones, roughly four fifths seen once. The V end was cut by 7 bases, the J end by 0 bases, with 24 bases between. The CDR3 extends over 19 amino acids. Patients in Seattle were enrolled during active infection, then followed longitudinally.

This clonotype originated in a man in his fifties or sixties with COVID-19, enrolled during active disease. The sample taken for sequencing was peripheral blood. The gene calls are TRBV23-1 and TRBJ1-4, with a tentative D call TRBD1 (6 bases). TRBV23-1 is assigned to the ORF class and has an uncertain function. CDR3 nucleotides: TGCGCCAGCACCAGGGGACGCCAGGAAGAGGGAGCAACTAATGAAAAACTGTTTTTT. Protein sequence: CASTRGRQEEGATNEKLFF.